The rows below give T cell receptor beta chains drawn from one sample of a study of technical replicates of blood from four donors. Method: immunoSEQ multiplex PCR; TCRdb's copy keeps in-frame clones and lacks some. The data contain about 82,000 clones, nearly 96% of them singletons. The sample was T cells isolated from PBMCs. Receptor source: a human donor in good health. Each CDR3 is given with its conserved first and last residue. The order of the fields is clone size, V gene, D gene, J gene, CDR3 DNA, CDR3 protein. D genes are given only for firm matches. A clone size is listed for some rows: how often the clone was seen (once, few, many), or a class if it is expanded.

.	TRBV7-2	TRBD1	TRBJ2-7	TGTGCCAGCAGCTTCCCCGGACAGGTCCTAGCCTACGAGCAGTACTTC	CASSFPGQVLAYEQYF
.	TRBV15	.	TRBJ2-7	TGTGCCACCAGCAACCCGGGGACTCCCGAGCAGTACTTC	CATSNPGTPEQYF
.	TRBV19	TRBD1	TRBJ1-3	TGTGCCAGTAGTTTGGGACAGTACTCTGGAAACACCATATATTTT	CASSLGQYSGNTIYF
.	TRBV19	TRBD2	TRBJ2-7	TGTGCCAGTGATAGCGGGAGGGAATTAAACGAGCAGTACTTC	CASDSGRELNEQYF
.	TRBV25-1	.	TRBJ2-3	TGTGCCAGCAGTGAATCCGGTCTCTCTAGCACAGATACGCAGTATTTT	CASSESGLSSTDTQYF
.	TRBV7-8	.	TRBJ2-5	TGTGCCAGCAGACTGTACCAAGAGACCCAGTACTTC	CASRLYQETQYF
.	TRBV5-1	.	TRBJ2-7	TGCGCCAGCAGCTTACTAGATCTCCGTCTCGACGAGCAGTACTTC	CASSLLDLRLDEQYF
.	TRBV2	TRBD1	TRBJ2-7	TGTGCCAGCGCGAAGGGGACAGGGTCCTACGAGCAGTACTTC	CASAKGTGSYEQYF
.	TRBV6-1	.	TRBJ2-7	TGTGCCAGCAAAGGGGCGACCTACGAGCAGTACTTC	CASKGATYEQYF
.	TRBV29-1	TRBD1	TRBJ1-1	TGCAGCGTAAGACAGGGGGGGAACACTGAAGCTTTCTTT	CSVRQGGNTEAFF
.	TRBV2	.	TRBJ2-7	TGTGCCAGCCACCAGGGTAGCACGCACGAGCAGTACTTC	CASHQGSTHEQYF
.	TRBV21-1	.	TRBJ1-1	TGTGCCAGCAGCAAAGGGGGACTACGAGCTTTCTTT	CASSKGGLRAFF
.	TRBV7-6	TRBD1	TRBJ1-4	TGTGCCAGCAGCCGCGGGACAGGAAGTGAAAAACTGTTTTTT	CASSRGTGSEKLFF
.	TRBV6-4	TRBD2	TRBJ2-7	TGTGCCAGCACTCGGACTAGCGGTTCCTACGAGCAGTACTTC	CASTRTSGSYEQYF
.	TRBV19	TRBD1	TRBJ2-2	TGTGCCAGTCTCGGGACAGGGGTCACCGGGGAGCTGTTTTTT	CASLGTGVTGELFF
.	TRBV9	.	TRBJ2-7	TGTGCCAGCAGCTACACCGGGGGAACCTACGAGCAGTACTTC	CASSYTGGTYEQYF
.	TRBV2	TRBD1	TRBJ1-2	TGTGCCAGCAGTGAGAGACAGGGGGCAGGCTATGGCTACACCTTC	CASSERQGAGYGYTF
once	TRBV5-4	TRBD1	TRBJ1-5	TGTGCCAGCAGCAAGGACAGGACCAATCAGCCCCAGCATTTT	CASSKDRTNQPQHF
.	TRBV10-3	TRBD2	TRBJ2-2	TGTGCCATGAGGACTAGCGGGAGTGATACCGGGGAGCTGTTTTTT	CAMRTSGSDTGELFF
.	TRBV6-1	.	TRBJ1-2	TGTGCCAGCAGGGGGGGACGGATCCTATATGGCTACACCTTC	CASRGGRILYGYTF
once	TRBV7-2	TRBD1	TRBJ1-1	TGTGCCAGCAGCATGGACAGGGTTTCCACTGAAGCTTTCTTT	CASSMDRVSTEAFF
.	TRBV19	.	TRBJ2-6	TGTGCCAGCAGTCCAATTGCGCAAATCTGGGCCAACGTCCTGACTTTC	CASSPIAQIWANVLTF
once	TRBV18	TRBD2	TRBJ2-2	TGTGCCAGCTCACCAATCTTACTAGCGGGAGGGCCGAACACCGGGGAGCTGTTTTTT	CASSPILLAGGPNTGELFF
.	TRBV6-6	.	TRBJ2-7	TGTGCCAGCAGACAGGGTTACGAGCAGTACTTC	CASRQGYEQYF
.	TRBV4-2	.	TRBJ2-7	TGTGCCAGCAGCCAGGACTTTTACGAGCAGTACTTC	CASSQDFYEQYF
.	TRBV9	TRBD1	TRBJ2-7	TGTGCCAGCAGCGTCACGGGACAGGCCTTTAACGAGCAGTACTTC	CASSVTGQAFNEQYF
.	TRBV10-3	.	TRBJ1-2	TGTGCCATCAGTGCCGGGGACTATGGCTACACCTTC	CAISAGDYGYTF
.	TRBV20-1	.	TRBJ2-5	TGCAGTGCTAGTTCACGGGAGACCCAGTACTTC	CSASSRETQYF
.	TRBV28	.	TRBJ2-3	TGTGCCAGCACTCAGGGGAACGCAGATACGCAGTATTTT	CASTQGNADTQYF
.	TRBV28	.	TRBJ1-1	TGTGCCACCTTCGGGATACAGAACACTGAAGCTTTCTTT	CATFGIQNTEAFF
.	TRBV11-3	TRBD2	TRBJ2-3	TGTGCCAGCAGCTTAGGACTAGCGGGGCCAGATACGCAGTATTTT	CASSLGLAGPDTQYF
.	TRBV5-1	TRBD1	TRBJ2-1	TGCGCCAGCAGCTCCGGGACAGGGTCCTACAATGAGCAGTTCTTC	CASSSGTGSYNEQFF
.	TRBV30	.	TRBJ2-7	TGTGCCTGGAGTAGCACCTCCTACGAGCAGTACTTC	CAWSSTSYEQYF